This record covers a single T cell receptor (beta chain). CDR3 length: 16 residues. CDR1 is SGHNT and CDR2 is YENEEA in the germline V gene. The trim removed 5 bases at V and 4 bases at J, leaving 9 bases unmatched. This entry is derived from a study of shared clonotypes between healthy human individuals. Profiling relied on immunoSEQ multiplex PCR, and the TCRdb table lists in-frame clones only, not all of them. The sample has about half a million clones, 60% to 80% seen once. The source material was PBMCs. The chain recombines TRBV11-3 with TRBJ2-1; TRBD2 agrees at 9 bases. The receptor's source is a woman in her thirties or forties in good health. Some clones in this sample may be carry-over from other donors' samples. CDR3 sequence (DNA): TGTGCCAGCAGCAGATTTAGCGGGAGAGGTTACAATGAGCAGTTCTTC. Translating gives CASSRFSGRGYNEQFF.